Sequencing of this T cell receptor (beta chain) was carried out in a study of T cell responses to AZD1222 COVID-19 vaccine. Findings and limits, study-wide: Spike as a whole was targeted by vaccine-associated CD4 TCRs, dominant at 160-218 and 743-854. It was only 6 or 7 AZD1222 recipients who were seropositive at baseline. Among the donors, most were white British and more were female, and clonal diversity was possibly underestimated. Spike-specific TCR breadth and depth were elevated following two AZD1222 doses.

The CDR3 is 14 amino acids. Per the germline V gene, CDR1 is SNHLY and CDR2 is FYNNEI. Between the trimmed V and J ends, which lost 7 bases and 5 bases, there was a span of 15 bases. About this clone itself: The antigen is undetermined.

This table comes from immunoSEQ multiplex PCR, and its TCRdb copy is limited to in-frame clones, with some not included. In the table there are 120,000 to 150,000 clones, 88% of which are singletons. The sample here was peripheral blood, taken 28 days after the second dose of the MenACWY control vaccine. This chain joins TRBV2 and TRBJ1-5, with D possibly matching TRBD1 (6 bases). The clonotype was recovered from an adult who received the MenACWY meningococcal vaccine as a control. CDR3 DNA: TGTGCCAGCACTTTGGGGGCGCGGGATCAGCCCCAGCATTTT. Translating it yields CASTLGARDQPQHF.